A selection of T cell receptor beta chains follows, all from one sample in a study of blood T cells in healthy people across ages. TCRdb re-analysed the 5' RACE reads in MiXCR, keeping a single row per CDR3 protein. The sample consists of about 1,500,000 distinct CDR3 sequences, about 40% of them appearing once. The specimen was blood. Receptors originate from a woman under 30 in good health. CDR3s include the opening cysteine and the closing phenylalanine or tryptophan. D genes are given only for firm matches. Expanded clones get a size class; other rows say once, few or many, or leave the size out.

V gene: TRBV12-3/TRBV12-4
clone size: few
D gene: .
J gene: TRBJ1-2
CDR3 DNA: TGTGCCAGCAGACCTCAGGGGCGATATGGCTACACCTTC
CDR3 protein: CASRPQGRYGYTF

V gene: TRBV20-1
clone size: few
D gene: .
J gene: TRBJ1-6
CDR3 DNA: TGCAGTGCTAGAGAGGGGCCCGATTCGCCCCTCCACTTT
CDR3 protein: CSAREGPDSPLHF

V gene: TRBV15
clone size: .
D gene: .
J gene: TRBJ2-4
CDR3 DNA: TGTGCCACCAGCAGAGGGGGAGGTGTTCAGTACTTC
CDR3 protein: CATSRGGGVQYF

V gene: TRBV5-1
clone size: .
D gene: .
J gene: TRBJ2-5
CDR3 DNA: TGCGCCAGCGGGGAGCAGACCCAGTACTTC
CDR3 protein: CASGEQTQYF

V gene: TRBV20-1
clone size: few
D gene: .
J gene: TRBJ2-7
CDR3 DNA: TGCAGTGCTAGAGGCCCCTGGCCGTCTCCCTACGAGCAGTACTTC
CDR3 protein: CSARGPWPSPYEQYF

V gene: TRBV27
clone size: few
D gene: TRBD2
J gene: TRBJ2-1
CDR3 DNA: TGTGCCAGCAGTCCACCGGGAGCGGGAGACGAGCAGTTCTTC
CDR3 protein: CASSPPGAGDEQFF

V gene: TRBV29-1
clone size: once
D gene: TRBD1
J gene: TRBJ1-1
CDR3 DNA: TGCAGCGGGTGCCGGGACAGTAACACTGAAGCTTTCTTT
CDR3 protein: CSGCRDSNTEAFF

V gene: TRBV20-1
clone size: .
D gene: .
J gene: TRBJ1-2
CDR3 DNA: TGCAGTGCTAGGCGACAGTCTCCCTATGGCTACACCTTC
CDR3 protein: CSARRQSPYGYTF

V gene: TRBV6-5
clone size: .
D gene: .
J gene: TRBJ1-2
CDR3 DNA: TGTGCCAGCAGTACTCCTCGGGGGGCTCACTATGGCTACACCTTC
CDR3 protein: CASSTPRGAHYGYTF

V gene: TRBV3-1
clone size: .
D gene: TRBD2
J gene: TRBJ2-7
CDR3 DNA: TGTGCCAGCAGCCAACGTGGGACTAGAGGATTAAACGAGCAGTACTTC
CDR3 protein: CASSQRGTRGLNEQYF

V gene: TRBV6-1
clone size: .
D gene: TRBD1
J gene: TRBJ1-1
CDR3 DNA: TGTGCCAGCACAGTGGTCGGGACAGGCACGTTAAGGTCCACTGAAGCTTTCTTT
CDR3 protein: CASTVVGTGTLRSTEAFF

V gene: TRBV20-1
clone size: few
D gene: .
J gene: TRBJ2-1
CDR3 DNA: TGCAGTGCTAGGTCCTGGGGCGGGGAGTCCTACAATGAGCAGTTCTTC
CDR3 protein: CSARSWGGESYNEQFF

V gene: TRBV6-6
clone size: few
D gene: .
J gene: TRBJ2-3
CDR3 DNA: TGTGCCAGCAGTCCTGACCGAAATCTCGCAGATACGCAGTATTTT
CDR3 protein: CASSPDRNLADTQYF

V gene: TRBV29-1
clone size: .
D gene: .
J gene: TRBJ1-2
CDR3 DNA: TGCAGCGTTGAGGTCGTCGTAGCATATGGCTACACCTTC
CDR3 protein: CSVEVVVAYGYTF

V gene: TRBV20-1
clone size: .
D gene: TRBD2
J gene: TRBJ2-5
CDR3 DNA: TGCAGTGCTAGAGGGGGGGGGACTAGCGGCTCACAAGAGACCCAGTACTTC
CDR3 protein: CSARGGGTSGSQETQYF

V gene: TRBV5-1
clone size: .
D gene: .
J gene: TRBJ2-1
CDR3 DNA: TGCGCCAGCAGCTCCAGGTCAGGCGGCGCGGGCGGGACCAATGAGCAGTTCTTC
CDR3 protein: CASSSRSGGAGGTNEQFF

V gene: TRBV7-9
clone size: .
D gene: TRBD2
J gene: TRBJ2-7
CDR3 DNA: TGTGCCAGCAGTATGACTAGCGGGAGTTACGGGCAGTACTTC
CDR3 protein: CASSMTSGSYGQYF

V gene: TRBV4-1
clone size: .
D gene: .
J gene: TRBJ1-2
CDR3 DNA: TGCGCCAGCAGCCAAGATCCGGCCCACTATGGCTACACCTTC
CDR3 protein: CASSQDPAHYGYTF

V gene: TRBV4-1
clone size: many
D gene: TRBD1
J gene: TRBJ1-2
CDR3 DNA: TGCGCCAGCAGCCAGAGGGACAGGCGGGGCTACACCTTC
CDR3 protein: CASSQRDRRGYTF

V gene: TRBV20-1
clone size: few
D gene: .
J gene: TRBJ2-3
CDR3 DNA: TGCAGTGCCAAACAAGGACGTGGAGTCACAGATACGCAGTATTTT
CDR3 protein: CSAKQGRGVTDTQYF

V gene: TRBV12-3/TRBV12-4
clone size: .
D gene: .
J gene: TRBJ2-3
CDR3 DNA: TGTGCCAGCAGTTTAGTAAGGATCGAACCAGATACGCAGTATTTT
CDR3 protein: CASSLVRIEPDTQYF

V gene: TRBV7-9
clone size: .
D gene: .
J gene: TRBJ1-5
CDR3 DNA: TGTGCCAGCAGCTTAGCGCTATATGGAGAGATCAATCAGCCCCAGCATTTT
CDR3 protein: CASSLALYGEINQPQHF

V gene: TRBV20-1
clone size: few
D gene: TRBD2
J gene: TRBJ2-3
CDR3 DNA: TGCAGTGCTACGGGAGGACTCTTCACAGATACGCAGTATTTT
CDR3 protein: CSATGGLFTDTQYF

V gene: TRBV14
clone size: .
D gene: .
J gene: TRBJ2-7
CDR3 DNA: TGTGCCAGCAGCCAAGGGGGCGGGACTTCTTACGAGCAGTACTTC
CDR3 protein: CASSQGGGTSYEQYF

V gene: TRBV2
clone size: .
D gene: .
J gene: TRBJ2-3
CDR3 DNA: TGTGCCAGCAGTCCATCTAGGGGGGGGCAGTATTTT
CDR3 protein: CASSPSRGGQYF

V gene: TRBV4-2
clone size: .
D gene: TRBD2
J gene: TRBJ2-5
CDR3 DNA: TGTGCCAGCAGCCGGGACGTTAGCGGGGGTTACAATGAGCAGTACTTC
CDR3 protein: CASSRDVSGGYNEQYF

V gene: TRBV6-5
clone size: .
D gene: .
J gene: TRBJ1-2
CDR3 DNA: TGTGCCAGCAGCCGGAGGGCGTCGGCACACTATGGCTACACCTTC
CDR3 protein: CASSRRASAHYGYTF

V gene: TRBV28
clone size: .
D gene: .
J gene: TRBJ2-3
CDR3 DNA: TGTGCCAGCAGCAAACTGGTCCCAGATACGCAGTATTTT
CDR3 protein: CASSKLVPDTQYF